Listed here are 27 T cell receptor beta chains from one sample, sequenced in a study of shared clonotypes between healthy human individuals. TCRdb keeps only in-frame clones here, not all; method: immunoSEQ multiplex PCR. The profile shows millions of clones, roughly 94% of them singletons. Sequencing input: naive CD4+ T cells sorted from blood. The subset was: CD45RA+ positively selected. The receptors come from a young man in good health.

The CDR3 bases are TGTGCCAGCAGTGAACAGCCGAGCTCCTATAATTCACCCCTCCACTTT. Its translation: CASSEQPSSYNSPLHF. This chain links TRBV6-4 with TRBJ1-6; D not resolved. Germline loops: CDR1 MRHNA, CDR2 SNTAGT. Trimming removed 3 bases from V and 0 bases from J, with 9 bases in between. There are 16 residues in the CDR3.

The V gene is TRBV10-3, the J gene TRBJ2-1; the match to TRBD2 covers 10 bases. The CDR3 loop spans 11 amino acids. Losses at the gene ends were 3 bases for V and 15 bases for J; bases not matched to a gene: 2. CDR1 and CDR2 (germline): ENHRY, SYGVKD. For the CDR3, the DNA is TGTGCCATCAGTGATTTAGCGGGAGGGTTCTTC. Translation gives CAISDLAGGFF.

V and J are TRBV27 and TRBJ1-6; unclear D gene. Germline V lookup: CDR1 MNHEY, CDR2 SMNVEV (reference sequence). This CDR3 has 16 amino acids. Between the trimmed V and J ends, which lost 6 bases and 7 bases, there was a span of 19 bases. The CDR3 sequence: CASRPQDLLANSPLHF. DNA of the CDR3: TGTGCCAGCAGACCCCAGGACCTTCTCGCCAATTCACCCCTCCACTTT.

This clone was picked up one time. The J gene is TRBJ1-1, the V gene TRBV5-1; no definite D call. V dropped 0 bases and J dropped 8 bases, with 17 bases sitting between them. CDR1 is SGHRS, CDR2 YFSETQ, per germline. The CDR3 is made up of 15 amino acids. The CDR3 nucleotides are TGCGCCAGCAGCTTGGCTATGGGTAATCTTGCCGAAGCTTTCTTT. Amino acids: CASSLAMGNLAEAFF.

The genes are TRBV18 and TRBJ2-4; no firm D call. CDR1 is KGHSH, CDR2 LQKENI, per germline. V lost 2 bases and J lost 0, with 11 bases in between. This CDR3 has 16 amino acids. The CDR3 DNA reads TGTGCCAGCTCACCAGCGGCACCGCTAGCCAAAAACATTCAGTACTTC. Its protein is CASSPAAPLAKNIQYF.

This clone was counted only a few times. This sample includes further DNA sequences coding for the same CDR3. The chain recombines TRBV10-3 with TRBJ1-4; D is uncertain. The V gene's germline CDR1 is ENHRY and CDR2 SYGVKD. The CDR3 is made up of 13 amino acids. V lost 4 bases and J 0 bases, leaving 3 bases between the germline ends. Here the CDR3 reads CAISGATNEKLFF. The CDR3 nucleotides read TGTGCCATCAGTGGGGCAACTAATGAAAAACTGTTTTTT.

The rearrangement links TRBV6-6 to TRBJ2-7; D is uncertain. The CDR3 consists of 13 residues. The V and J ends lost 2 bases and 1 base respectively, with 6 bases between them. Germline V lookup: CDR1 MNHNY, CDR2 SVGAGI (reference sequence). For the CDR3, the DNA is TGTGCCAGCAGTTACGAGACATCCTACGAGCAGTACTTC. Translated: CASSYETSYEQYF.

The chain recombines TRBV7-6 with TRBJ2-1; D might be TRBD2 (6 bases). CDR3 length equals 14 residues. Germline V gene sequence: CDR1 SGHVS, CDR2 FNYEAQ. With 2 bases removed from V and 6 bases from J, the gap between germline ends came to 11 bases. The CDR3 bases are TGTGCCAGCAGCTTACCCTCGGGACTCAATGAGCAGTTCTTC. Residues: CASSLPSGLNEQFF.

This clone was recorded only once. This chain's CDR3 is CASSQDLGGGTFF. DNA for the CDR3: TGCGCCAGCAGCCAAGATCTCGGAGGAGGTACGTTCTTC. V is TRBV4-3 and J is TRBJ2-1; D is perhaps TRBD2 (5 bases). Germline V gives CDR1 LGHNA, CDR2 YSLEER. This CDR3 region has 13 residues. Trimming pared 0 bases from V and 15 bases from J, leaving 15 bases between.

The chain employs TRBV9 and TRBJ2-1, with D possibly being TRBD1 (6 bases). Germline V gives CDR1 SGDLS, CDR2 YYNGEE. Trimming removed 2 bases from V and 5 bases from J, with 11 bases in between. The CDR3 runs to 14 residues. CDR3 sequence (DNA): TGTGCCAGCAGCGTCCAGGGACAAAACAATGAGCAGTTCTTC. Its translation: CASSVQGQNNEQFF.

The chain couples TRBV2 to TRBJ2-1; D is ambiguous. Germline values: CDR1 SNHLY, CDR2 FYNNEI. V shed 6 bases and J shed 8 bases, with 11 bases lying between them. This CDR3 has 12 amino acids. CDR3 sequence: CASRALVDEQFF. The CDR3 DNA reads TGTGCCAGCAGAGCCTTAGTCGATGAGCAGTTCTTC. Based on the CDR3 plus reference TRBV2 and TRBJ2-1, the full variable domain is EPEVTQTPSHQVTQMGQEVILRCVPISNHLYFYWYRQILGQKVEFLVSFYNNEISEKSEIFDDQFSVERPDGSNFTLKIRSTKLEDSAMYFCASRALVDEQFFGPGTRLTVL.

V and J are TRBV10-3 and TRBJ1-4; perhaps TRBD1 as D (5 bases). CDR1 ENHRY and CDR2 SYGVKD come from the germline V gene. The CDR3 is made up of 17 amino acids. V shed 0 bases and J shed 0 bases, with 11 bases lying between them. The CDR3 nucleotides read TGTGCCATCAGTGAGTCGAACGGGGGAACAACTAATGAAAAACTGTTTTTT. Amino acids: CAISESNGGTTNEKLFF.

This chain's CDR3 is CSEIPTSGGGETQYF. CDR3 coding DNA: TGCAGCGAAATACCTACTAGCGGGGGGGGTGAGACCCAGTACTTC. The genes are TRBV29-1 and TRBJ2-5; 13 nucleotides agree with TRBD2. The CDR3 has 15 residues. Germline CDR1 and CDR2: SQVTM and ANQGSEA. J was trimmed by 5 bases and V by 7 bases; bases with no gene match: 10.

CDR3 sequence reads: CASSYFGASNYGYTF. CDR3 nucleotide sequence: TGTGCCAGCAGTTACTTCGGGGCATCCAACTATGGCTACACCTTC. This chain uses TRBV6-6 with TRBJ1-2, with a weak D call TRBD1 (5 bases). Per germline, CDR1 MNHNY and CDR2 SVGAGI (reference sequence). V was shortened by 1 base and J by 2 bases, with 11 bases between the two germline ends. The CDR3 sequence is 15 residues long.

The chain uses TRBV27 and TRBJ2-7, with 10 bases that match TRBD1. The CDR3 extends over 15 amino acids. The germline CDR1 and CDR2 sequences are MNHEY and SMNVEV (reference sequence). The trim removed 4 bases at V and 0 bases at J, leaving 3 bases unmatched. The CDR3 DNA reads as TGTGCCAGCAGTTCGGGACAGGGGAACTCCTACGAGCAGTACTTC. It translates to CASSSGQGNSYEQYF.

The chain combines TRBV7-9 with TRBJ2-6, with D tentatively TRBD1 (5 bases). Germline lookup yields CDR1 SEHNR and CDR2 FQNEAQ (reference sequence). The CDR3 spans 17 residues. Trimming removed 2 bases from V and 0 bases from J, with 11 bases in between. CDR3 protein: CASSLMTASSGANVLTF. The DNA of the CDR3 is TGTGCCAGCAGCTTAATGACAGCCAGCTCTGGGGCCAACGTCCTGACTTTC. The entire variable domain, with the rest obtained from reference TRBV7-9 and TRBJ2-6, is as follows: DTGVSQNPRHKITKRGQNVTFRCDPISEHNRLYWYRQTLGQGPEFLTYFQNEAQLEKSRLLSDRFSAERPKGSFSTLEIQRTEQGDSAMYLCASSLMTASSGANVLTFGAGSRLTVL.

This clone was recorded once. V is TRBV15 and J is TRBJ2-5; D gene uncertain. The CDR3 consists of 14 residues. Per germline, CDR1 LNHNV and CDR2 YYDKDF (reference sequence). V dropped 1 base and J dropped 5 bases, with 11 bases sitting between them. CDR3 DNA: TGTGCCACCAGCAGAGGGCCTTTGGGGGAGACCCAGTACTTC. Translated: CATSRGPLGETQYF.

This chain joins TRBV30 and TRBJ1-1; a possible D gene is TRBD1 (6 bases). This CDR3 region has 12 residues. Germline lookup yields CDR1 GTSNPN and CDR2 SVGIG (reference sequence). Trimming shortened V by 4 bases and J by 5 bases, and 11 bases separated the two germline ends. This CDR3 reads CAWKGGLTEAFF. In nucleotides, the CDR3 is TGTGCCTGGAAGGGGGGATTGACTGAAGCTTTCTTT.

Note on this clone: Additional DNA sequences in this sample encode the identical CDR3. The rearrangement joins TRBV4-3 to TRBJ2-3; D remains ambiguous. Looked up from germline, CDR1 is LGHNA and CDR2 is YSLEER. This CDR3 has 14 residues. V was shortened by 0 bases and J by 1 base, with 5 bases between the two germline ends. CDR3 amino acids: CASSQEKGTDTQYF. The DNA of the CDR3 is TGCGCCAGCAGCCAAGAAAAGGGCACAGATACGCAGTATTTT.

The chain combines TRBV5-1 with TRBJ2-3; D is ambiguous. Germline lookup yields CDR1 SGHRS and CDR2 YFSETQ. The CDR3 consists of 15 residues. The V end was cut by 0 bases, the J end by 4 bases, with 12 bases between. The CDR3 nucleotides read TGCGCCAGCAGCTTGGGCCAGTTCCGGTCAGATACGCAGTATTTT. This encodes CASSLGQFRSDTQYF.

This sequence joins TRBV5-1 and TRBJ2-7; 9 bases line up with TRBD2. CDR1 is SGHRS, CDR2 YFSETQ, per germline. J lost 5 bases, V lost 2 bases, and 5 bases had no gene match. CDR3 length: 14 amino acids. The CDR3 region is CASSFSGSANEQYF. The CDR3 DNA reads as TGCGCCAGCAGCTTTAGCGGGAGTGCCAACGAGCAGTACTTC.

The CDR3 protein is CARSPRTRGFSPDTQYF. The CDR3 coding sequence is TGTGCCAGAAGCCCAAGGACTAGGGGGTTTAGCCCAGATACGCAGTATTTT. The chain uses TRBV5-3 and TRBJ2-3; a possible D gene is TRBD2 (7 bases). TRBV5-3 qualifies as an ORF whose function is uncertain. Between the trimmed V and J ends, which lost 4 bases and 4 bases, there was a span of 22 bases. This CDR3 spans 17 amino acids.

The V and J genes are TRBV9 and TRBJ1-5; TRBD1 aligns across 8 bases. The J segment lost 3 bases and the V segment lost 4 bases, leaving 6 bases of the junction unmatched. The CDR3 is made up of 15 amino acids. CDR1 and CDR2 (germline): SGDLS, YYNGEE. The CDR3 is CASSIGQGVNQPQHF. Written as DNA, the CDR3 is TGTGCCAGCAGCATCGGACAGGGTGTCAATCAGCCCCAGCATTTT.

This chain's CDR3 is CASSYWWGGGKDTEAFF. The CDR3 region has the DNA TGTGCCAGCAGTTACTGGTGGGGCGGGGGAAAGGATACTGAAGCTTTCTTT. V and J are TRBV6-7 and TRBJ1-1, with D perhaps matching TRBD1 (5 bases). TRBV6-7 is an ORF; its function is uncertain. The CDR3 length is 17 residues. V lost 1 base to trimming and J lost 5 bases, with 20 bases between them.

Concerning this clone: Other DNA sequences in the same sample also yield this CDR3. The chain combines TRBV18 with TRBJ1-5, with 8 bases matching TRBD1. The CDR3 is made up of 14 amino acids. Unmatched junction bases numbered 6, after V lost 4 bases and J lost 7 bases. Germline V gene lookup returns CDR1 KGHSH and CDR2 LQKENI. The CDR3 DNA reads as TGTGCCAGCTCACAGGACAGGGTCGGACAGCCCCAGCATTTT. Protein product: CASSQDRVGQPQHF.

Notes on this clone: Additional DNA sequences in this sample encode the identical CDR3. The chain employs TRBV5-1 and TRBJ2-3; D tentatively fits TRBD1 or TRBD2 (5 bases each). The CDR3 loop spans 13 amino acids. The V end was cut by 0 bases, the J end by 3 bases, with 5 bases between. The germline gives CDR1 SGHRS, CDR2 YFSETQ. CDR3 amino acids: CASSLGGTDTQYF. For the CDR3, the DNA is TGCGCCAGCAGCTTGGGGGGGACAGATACGCAGTATTTT. Using reference TRBV5-1 and TRBJ2-3 for the parts outside the CDR3, the full variable domain is KAGVTQTPRYLIKTRGQQVTLSCSPISGHRSVSWYQQTPGQGLQFLFEYFSETQRNKGNFPGRFSGRQFSNSRSEMNVSTLELGDSALYLCASSLGGTDTQYFGPGTRLTVL.

The rearrangement links TRBV7-9 to TRBJ2-1; possibly TRBD1 for D (5 bases). The CDR3 has 14 amino acids. Between the trimmed V and J ends, which lost 0 bases and 7 bases, there was a span of 10 bases. Per germline, CDR1 SEHNR and CDR2 FQNEAQ (reference sequence). The CDR3 loop is CASSLAPQGNEQFF. The CDR3 coding sequence is TGTGCCAGCAGCTTAGCGCCCCAGGGTAATGAGCAGTTCTTC.